This T cell receptor beta chain was profiled in a study of blood T cell repertoires in COVID-19. Study in general: The United States, Italy and Spain supplied acute and convalescent COVID-19 samples. The analysed material was cDNA or gDNA that came from T cells, B-cell-depleted T cells, or PBMCs.

In assigning cohorts, the study relied on participant-reported clinical history. Donors in Cohort 3 counted as recovered after two negative PCRs, clearance, or symptom resolution. CDR3 length: 17 amino acids. CDR1 and CDR2 (germline): SGHRS, YFSETQ. V shed 5 bases, J shed 4 bases, and the junction held 12 bases outside the gene matches. Clones were read by immunoSEQ multiplex PCR, and TCRdb kept only the in-frame ones, dropping some. The repertoire consists of around 200,000 clones, with 85% to 90% occurring once and the leading ten covering under 8%. The sequenced sample was PBMCs or T cells enriched from blood (not recorded which). The clonotype comes from a man aged 35-49 years who had recovered from COVID-19. This sequence joins TRBV5-1 and TRBJ2-1, with 10 bases aligning to TRBD2. CDR3 region: CASRGTGELAGYNEQFF. DNA of the CDR3: TGCGCCAGCAGGGGCACGGGGGAACTAGCGGGATACAATGAGCAGTTCTTC.